Given below is one T cell receptor beta chain in context. This specimen comes from a study of blood T cell repertoires in COVID-19. J was trimmed by 6 bases and V by 0 bases; bases with no gene match: 5. CDR3 size: 14 residues. CDR1 and CDR2 (germline): SGHRS, YFSETQ. The assay was immunoSEQ multiplex PCR, and TCRdb's table has in-frame clones only and misses some. The repertoire holds some 220,000 clones, with around 80% as singletons. This chain links TRBV5-1 with TRBJ2-7; 8 bases are shared with TRBD1. The sequenced sample was peripheral blood. This clonotype was sampled from an older woman who had recovered from COVID-19. CDR3 region: CASSLGDRFSEQYF. In DNA, the CDR3 is TGCGCCAGCAGCTTGGGGGACAGGTTCTCCGAGCAGTACTTC.